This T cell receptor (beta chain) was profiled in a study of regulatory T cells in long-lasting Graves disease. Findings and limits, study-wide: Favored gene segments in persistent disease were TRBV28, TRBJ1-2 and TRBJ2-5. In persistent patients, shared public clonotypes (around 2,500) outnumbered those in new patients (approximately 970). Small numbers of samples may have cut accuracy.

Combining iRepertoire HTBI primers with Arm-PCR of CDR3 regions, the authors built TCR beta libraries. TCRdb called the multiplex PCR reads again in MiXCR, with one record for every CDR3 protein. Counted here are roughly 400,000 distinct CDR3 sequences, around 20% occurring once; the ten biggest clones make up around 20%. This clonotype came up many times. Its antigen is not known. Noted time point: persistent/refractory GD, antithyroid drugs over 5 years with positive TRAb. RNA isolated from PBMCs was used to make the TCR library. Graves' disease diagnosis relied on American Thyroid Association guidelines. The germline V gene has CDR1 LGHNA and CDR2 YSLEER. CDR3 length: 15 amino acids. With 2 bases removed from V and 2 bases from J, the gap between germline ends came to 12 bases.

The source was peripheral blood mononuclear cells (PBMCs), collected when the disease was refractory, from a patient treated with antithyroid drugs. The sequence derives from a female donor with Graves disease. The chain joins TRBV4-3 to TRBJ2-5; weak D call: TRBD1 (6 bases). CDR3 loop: CASSQSWTEQETQYF. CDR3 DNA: TGCGCCAGCAGCCAAAGCTGGACAGAACAAGAGACCCAGTACTTC.